This TCR beta chain stems from a study of T cells in Graves' hyperthyroidism and ophthalmopathy. There were TCR beta CDR3 regions amplified from RNA transcripts. Primed by the HTBI set, a first-round RT-PCR was run on the TCR CDR3. TCRdb analysed the multiplex PCR reads with MiXCR anew, one entry per CDR3 protein. The profile shows around 350,000 distinct CDR3 sequences, approximately 19% of them singletons. These patients, aged 18 to 65, had recently diagnosed hyperthyroidism lasting under 2 months. Uncontrolled infection, other autoimmune disease, pregnancy or lactation barred patients from enrollment. The study's findings and limits: Appearing also in blood were most of the thyroid clonotypes expanded above 0.001.

This clonotype was observed a few times. Its antigen is as yet unknown. The trim removed 3 bases at V and 1 base at J, leaving 5 bases unmatched. The CDR3 length is 17 residues. This receptor was identified in a woman aged 18 to 35 with Graves' hyperthyroidism. The gene calls are TRBV12-3 or TRBV12-4 and TRBJ2-2; TRBD2 agrees at 10 bases. The sequenced sample was blood. The CDR3 nucleotides read TGTGCCAGCAGTTTCCGCCGACTAGCGGGGAACACCGGGGAGCTGTTTTTT. Translation gives CASSFRRLAGNTGELFF.